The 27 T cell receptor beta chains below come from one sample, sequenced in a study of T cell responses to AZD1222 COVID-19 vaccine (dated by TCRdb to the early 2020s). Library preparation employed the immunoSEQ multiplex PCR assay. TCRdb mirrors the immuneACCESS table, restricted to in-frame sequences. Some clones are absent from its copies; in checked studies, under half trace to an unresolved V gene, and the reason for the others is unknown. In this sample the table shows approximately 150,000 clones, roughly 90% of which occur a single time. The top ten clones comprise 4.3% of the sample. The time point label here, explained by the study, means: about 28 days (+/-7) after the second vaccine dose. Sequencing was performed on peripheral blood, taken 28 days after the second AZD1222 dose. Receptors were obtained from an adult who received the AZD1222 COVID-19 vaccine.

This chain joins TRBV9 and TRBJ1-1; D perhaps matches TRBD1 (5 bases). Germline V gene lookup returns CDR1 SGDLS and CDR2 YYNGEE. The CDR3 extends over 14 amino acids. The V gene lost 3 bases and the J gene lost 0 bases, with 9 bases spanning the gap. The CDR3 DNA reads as TGTGCCAGCAGCGAGGGACCTATGAACACTGAAGCTTTCTTT. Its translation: CASSEGPMNTEAFF.

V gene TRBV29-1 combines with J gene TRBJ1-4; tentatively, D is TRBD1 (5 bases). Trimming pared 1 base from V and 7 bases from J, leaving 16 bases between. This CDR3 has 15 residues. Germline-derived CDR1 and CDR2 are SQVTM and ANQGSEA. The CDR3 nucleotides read TGCAGCGTTGAAGCCTCGGGGGGGATTAGTGAAAAACTGTTTTTT. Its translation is CSVEASGGISEKLFF. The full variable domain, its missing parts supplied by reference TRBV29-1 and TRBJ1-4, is SAVISQKPSRDICQRGTSLTIQCQVDSQVTMMFWYRQQPGQSLTLIATANQGSEATYESGFVIDKFPISRPNLTFSTLTVSNMSPEDSSIYLCSVEASGGISEKLFFGSGTQLSVL.

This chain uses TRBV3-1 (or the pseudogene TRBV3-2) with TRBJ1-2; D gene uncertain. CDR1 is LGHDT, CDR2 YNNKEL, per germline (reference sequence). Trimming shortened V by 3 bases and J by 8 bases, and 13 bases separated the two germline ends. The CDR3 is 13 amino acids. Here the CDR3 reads CASSHGRMGGYTF. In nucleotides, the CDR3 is TGTGCCAGCAGCCACGGCAGGATGGGCGGCTACACCTTC.

The CDR3 bases are TGTGCCACCGTAGTAGACTGGACGGGTATCTCTGAAGCTTTCTTT. Translated, it gives CATVVDWTGISEAFF. The chain has TRBV6-5 and TRBJ1-1; D is uncertain. Germline CDR1 reads MNHEY; CDR2 reads SVGAGI. With 10 bases removed from V and 6 bases from J, the gap between germline ends came to 24 bases. The CDR3 extends over 15 amino acids.

The CDR3 bases are TGCAGCGTGAGAGGGGAAGGCACTGAAGCTTTCTTT. It is translated as CSVRGEGTEAFF. The chain has TRBV29-1 and TRBJ1-1, with D possibly being TRBD1 (5 bases). Germline V lookup: CDR1 SQVTM, CDR2 ANQGSEA. This CDR3 is 12 amino acids long. The V and J ends lost 6 bases and 4 bases respectively, with 12 bases between them. Supplemented by reference TRBV29-1 and TRBJ1-1, the full variable domain reads SAVISQKPSRDICQRGTSLTIQCQVDSQVTMMFWYRQQPGQSLTLIATANQGSEATYESGFVIDKFPISRPNLTFSTLTVSNMSPEDSSIYLCSVRGEGTEAFFGQGTRLTVV.

CDR3 sequence: CASSRPGLAGGETQYF. CDR3 nucleotide sequence: TGTGCCAGCAGCCGCCCGGGACTAGCGGGGGGAGAGACCCAGTACTTC. The chain joins TRBV3-1 (or the pseudogene TRBV3-2) to TRBJ2-5; TRBD2 agrees at 15 bases. The CDR3 contains 16 residues. V gave up 4 bases and J gave up 4 bases; unmatched junction bases: 4. The V gene's germline CDR1 is LGHDT and CDR2 YNNKEL (reference sequence).

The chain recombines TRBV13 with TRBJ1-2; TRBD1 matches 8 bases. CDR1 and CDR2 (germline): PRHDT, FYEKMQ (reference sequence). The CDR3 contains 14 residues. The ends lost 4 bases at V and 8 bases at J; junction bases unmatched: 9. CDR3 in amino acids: CASSSDRVGRGYTF. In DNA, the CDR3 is TGTGCCAGCAGCTCGGACAGGGTGGGACGGGGCTACACCTTC.

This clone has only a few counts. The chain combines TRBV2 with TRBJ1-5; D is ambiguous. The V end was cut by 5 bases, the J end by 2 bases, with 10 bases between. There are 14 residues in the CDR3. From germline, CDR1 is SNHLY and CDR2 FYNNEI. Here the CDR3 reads CASSSSMGNQPQHF. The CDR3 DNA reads TGTGCCAGCAGTTCCTCAATGGGCAATCAGCCCCAGCATTTT.

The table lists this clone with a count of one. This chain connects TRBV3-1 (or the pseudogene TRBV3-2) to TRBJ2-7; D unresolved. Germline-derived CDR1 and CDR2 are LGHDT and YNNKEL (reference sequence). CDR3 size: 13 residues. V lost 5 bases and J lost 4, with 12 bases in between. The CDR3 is CASSSRVPYEQYF. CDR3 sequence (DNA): TGTGCCAGCAGCTCTCGGGTCCCTTACGAGCAGTACTTC.

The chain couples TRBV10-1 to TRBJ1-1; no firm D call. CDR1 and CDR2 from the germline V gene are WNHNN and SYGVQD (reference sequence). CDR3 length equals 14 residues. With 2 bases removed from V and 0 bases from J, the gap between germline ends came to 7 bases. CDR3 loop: CASSEAVVNTEAFF. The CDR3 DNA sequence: TGCGCCAGCAGTGAGGCGGTTGTGAACACTGAAGCTTTCTTT.

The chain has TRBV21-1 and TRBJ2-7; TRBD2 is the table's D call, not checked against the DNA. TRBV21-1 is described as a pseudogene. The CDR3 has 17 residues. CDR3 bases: TGTGCCAGCAGCCCAAGAAGGCGGGGGGGGTCCTCCTACGAGCAGTACTTC. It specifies CASSPRRRGGSSYEQYF.

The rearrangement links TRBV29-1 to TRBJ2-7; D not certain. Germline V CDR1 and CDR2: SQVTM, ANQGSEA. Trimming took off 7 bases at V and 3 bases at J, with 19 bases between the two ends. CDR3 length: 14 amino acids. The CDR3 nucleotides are TGCAGCGGGCAGACCGGGCCCCCGAACTACGAGCAGTACTTC. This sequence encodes CSGQTGPPNYEQYF.

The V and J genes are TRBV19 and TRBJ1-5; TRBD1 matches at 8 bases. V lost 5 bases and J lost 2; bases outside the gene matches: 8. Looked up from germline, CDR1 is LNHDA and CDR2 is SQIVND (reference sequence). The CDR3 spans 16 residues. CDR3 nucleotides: TGTGCCAGTAGTTCGACAGGGGTGAAAGGCAATCAGCCCCAGCATTTT. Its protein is CASSSTGVKGNQPQHF.

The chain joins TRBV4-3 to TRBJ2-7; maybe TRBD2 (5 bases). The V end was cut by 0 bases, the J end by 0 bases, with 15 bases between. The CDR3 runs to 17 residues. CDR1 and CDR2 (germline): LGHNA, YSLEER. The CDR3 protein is CASSQDRGGLPSYEQYF. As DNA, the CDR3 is TGCGCCAGCAGCCAAGATAGAGGCGGACTCCCCTCCTACGAGCAGTACTTC.

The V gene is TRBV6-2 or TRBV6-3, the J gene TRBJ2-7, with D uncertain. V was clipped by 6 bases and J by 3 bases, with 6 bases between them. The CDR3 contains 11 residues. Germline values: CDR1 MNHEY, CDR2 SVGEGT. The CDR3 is CASSSYYEQYF. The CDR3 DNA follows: TGTGCCAGCAGCTCCTACTACGAGCAGTACTTC.

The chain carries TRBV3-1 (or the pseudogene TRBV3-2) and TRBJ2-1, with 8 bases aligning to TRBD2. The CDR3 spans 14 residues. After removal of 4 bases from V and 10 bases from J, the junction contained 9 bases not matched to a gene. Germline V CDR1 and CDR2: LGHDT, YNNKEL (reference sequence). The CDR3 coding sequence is TGTGCCAGCAGCCGTGGACTGGCGGGGGGAGAGCAGTTCTTC. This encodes CASSRGLAGGEQFF.

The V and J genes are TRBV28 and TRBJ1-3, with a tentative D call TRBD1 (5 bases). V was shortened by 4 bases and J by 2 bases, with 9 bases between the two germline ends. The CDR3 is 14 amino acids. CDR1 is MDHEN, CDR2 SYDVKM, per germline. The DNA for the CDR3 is TGTGCCAGCAGTTCGACAGTTACTGGAAACACCATATATTTT. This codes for CASSSTVTGNTIYF.

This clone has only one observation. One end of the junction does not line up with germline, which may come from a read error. DNA of the CDR3: TGTGCCAGCAGCCTAGGGGGGAGCACCATATATTTT. This translates into CASSLGGSTIYF. The rearrangement uses TRBV13 and TRBJ1-3; D possibly corresponds to TRBD1 (6 bases). The CDR3 loop spans 12 amino acids. Germline V gives CDR1 PRHDT, CDR2 FYEKMQ (reference sequence).

The CDR3 region is CASSALVGIQYF. The CDR3 DNA is TGTGCCAGCAGCGCCCTGGTGGGCATTCAGTACTTC. V usage is TRBV7-9 and J usage is TRBJ2-4, with no clear D. Looked up from germline, CDR1 is SEHNR and CDR2 is FQNEAQ (reference sequence). The CDR3 is made up of 12 amino acids. The germline V and J ends were trimmed by 5 bases and 9 bases, with 11 bases remaining between them.

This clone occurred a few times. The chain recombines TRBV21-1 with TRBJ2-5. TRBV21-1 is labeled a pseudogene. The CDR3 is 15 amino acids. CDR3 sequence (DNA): TGTGCCAGCAGACATCCAGGGACCCTATACCATGCCCAGTACTTC. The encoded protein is CASRHPGTLYHAQYF.

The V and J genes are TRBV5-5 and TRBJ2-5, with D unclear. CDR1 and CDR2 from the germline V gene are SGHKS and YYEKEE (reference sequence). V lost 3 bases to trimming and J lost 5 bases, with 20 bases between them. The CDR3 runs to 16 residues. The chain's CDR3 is CASSSAPASGTETQYF. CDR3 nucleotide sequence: TGTGCCAGCAGCTCCGCCCCTGCGTCGGGTACGGAGACCCAGTACTTC.

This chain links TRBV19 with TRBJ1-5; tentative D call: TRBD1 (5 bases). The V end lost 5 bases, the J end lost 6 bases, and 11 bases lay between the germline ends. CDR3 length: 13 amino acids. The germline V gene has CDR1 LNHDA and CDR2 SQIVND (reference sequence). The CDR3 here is CASSGGESQPQHF. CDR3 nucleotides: TGTGCCAGTAGTGGGGGGGAAAGTCAGCCCCAGCATTTT.

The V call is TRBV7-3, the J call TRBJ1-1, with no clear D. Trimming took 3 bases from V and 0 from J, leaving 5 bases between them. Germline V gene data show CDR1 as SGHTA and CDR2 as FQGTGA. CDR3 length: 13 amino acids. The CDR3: CASSFGLNTEAFF. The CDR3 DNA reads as TGTGCCAGCAGCTTTGGGCTGAACACTGAAGCTTTCTTT.

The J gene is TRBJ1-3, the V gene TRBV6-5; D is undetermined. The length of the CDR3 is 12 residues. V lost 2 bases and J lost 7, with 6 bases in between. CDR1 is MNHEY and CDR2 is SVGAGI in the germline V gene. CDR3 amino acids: CASSYNMNTIYF. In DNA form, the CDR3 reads TGTGCCAGCAGTTACAACATGAACACCATATATTTT.

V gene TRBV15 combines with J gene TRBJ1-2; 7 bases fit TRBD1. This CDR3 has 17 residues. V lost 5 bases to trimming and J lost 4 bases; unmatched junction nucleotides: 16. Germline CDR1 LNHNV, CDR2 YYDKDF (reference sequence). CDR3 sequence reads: CATSGPWGEGATYGYTF. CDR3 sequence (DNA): TGTGCCACCAGCGGGCCCTGGGGGGAGGGGGCCACCTATGGCTACACCTTC.

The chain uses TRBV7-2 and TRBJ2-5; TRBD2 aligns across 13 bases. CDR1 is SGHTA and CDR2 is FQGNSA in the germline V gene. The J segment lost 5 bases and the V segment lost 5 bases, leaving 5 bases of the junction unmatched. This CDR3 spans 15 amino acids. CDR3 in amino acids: CASSRTSGGWETQYF. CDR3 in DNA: TGTGCCAGCAGCAGGACTAGCGGGGGCTGGGAGACCCAGTACTTC.

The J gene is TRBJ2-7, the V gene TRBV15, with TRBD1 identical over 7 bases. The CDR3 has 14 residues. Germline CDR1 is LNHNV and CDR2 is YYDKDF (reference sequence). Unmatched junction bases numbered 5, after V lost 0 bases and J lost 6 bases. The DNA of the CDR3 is TGTGCCACCAGCAGAGATACCAGGGGGAGCGAGCAGTACTTC. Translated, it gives CATSRDTRGSEQYF.